Below are 17 T cell receptor beta chains sequenced from a single sample in a study of Ad26.COV2.S vaccination and SARS-CoV-2 variants (dated by TCRdb to the early 2020s). The method behind the library was the immunoSEQ multiplex PCR assay. Imported from immuneACCESS, the table was reduced by TCRdb to in-frame sequences with V and J called. These copies leave out some clones; in studies compared against another copy, an unresolved V gene accounts for under half, and the cause of the remainder is not known. For this sample there are 300,000 to 350,000 clones; 85% to 90% appear just once. The ten largest make up roughly 1.9% of the sample. This sample's treatment or condition label indicates: around 19 received Ad26.COV2.S at low or high dose, single or two shots; about 5 received placebo; per-sample allocation not given. For vaccine and placebo recipients, repertoires were sequenced using samples collected on day 63 after the first injection.

The sample here was peripheral blood, taken in a trial of Ad26.COV2.S vaccine versus placebo. The receptors shown here come from a person aged 18 to 65 who received the Ad26.COV2.S COVID-19 vaccine or a placebo.

J is TRBJ2-7 and V is TRBV6-5, with D possibly being TRBD1 (6 bases). V was trimmed by 5 bases and J by 3 bases, leaving 11 bases between them. This CDR3 has 13 amino acids. The germline CDR1 and CDR2 sequences are MNHEY and SVGAGI. The CDR3 sequence: CASSQGHLYEQYF. The CDR3 nucleotides are TGTGCCAGCAGTCAGGGACACCTCTACGAGCAGTACTTC.

The J gene is TRBJ1-1, the V gene TRBV7-2; TRBD1 agrees at 7 bases. This CDR3 is 16 amino acids long. Germline CDR1 reads SGHTA; CDR2 reads FQGNSA. V dropped 5 bases and J dropped 0; count of bases not matched to a gene: 9. The CDR3 DNA sequence: TGTGCCAGCAGCCTTGACCCGACAGGGATGAACACTGAAGCTTTCTTT. This translates into CASSLDPTGMNTEAFF.

CDR3 nucleotides: TGTGCCAGCTCACCGGGCCAGGGGGCTGGCAATCAGCCCCAGCATTTT. Its protein is CASSPGQGAGNQPQHF. The rearrangement links TRBV18 to TRBJ1-5; 8 bases map to TRBD1. Germline V CDR1 and CDR2: KGHSH, LQKENI. With V trimmed by 3 bases and J by 2 bases, 6 bases remained unmatched. This CDR3 has 16 amino acids.

The chain is built from TRBV30 and TRBJ1-4; maybe TRBD1 (6 bases). Germline V lookup: CDR1 GTSNPN, CDR2 SVGIG (reference sequence). V lost 6 bases and J lost 5, with 16 bases in between. The CDR3 has 14 residues. CDR3 loop: CACPRTDINEKLFF. CDR3 in DNA: TGTGCCTGCCCTAGGACAGATATAAATGAAAAACTGTTTTTT.

V usage is TRBV18 and J usage is TRBJ2-7; D is possibly TRBD2 (6 bases). The CDR3 is made up of 14 amino acids. In germline, CDR1 is KGHSH, CDR2 LQKENI. The ends were cut back, 3 bases at V and 0 bases at J, with 9 bases in the middle. The DNA of the CDR3 is TGTGCCAGCTCACCGTCGGGACTCTCCTACGAGCAGTACTTC. Amino acids: CASSPSGLSYEQYF.

The genes are TRBV11-2 and TRBJ2-1; 8 bases match TRBD2. J gave up 16 bases and V 2 bases, and 22 bases lay outside the gene matches. Germline lookup yields CDR1 SGHAT and CDR2 FQNNGV. The CDR3 loop spans 17 amino acids. The CDR3, as DNA: TGTGCCAGCAGCTTATTGGGGATCACGGGGCGGGGGGCCCGGATTTTCTTC. Amino acid sequence: CASSLLGITGRGARIFF.

The chain joins TRBV7-2 to TRBJ1-4, with D tentatively TRBD1 (5 bases). The CDR3 has 15 residues. Between the trimmed V and J ends, which lost 5 bases and 5 bases, there was a span of 15 bases. Germline V gene sequence: CDR1 SGHTA, CDR2 FQGNSA. Here the CDR3 DNA reads TGTGCCAGCAGCCCCAGGGTTAGGGGAAATGAAAAACTGTTTTTT. Protein product: CASSPRVRGNEKLFF. The whole variable domain, filled in from reference TRBV7-2 and TRBJ1-4, reads GAGVSQSPSNKVTEKGKDVELRCDPISGHTALYWYRQSLGQGLEFLIYFQGNSAPDKSGLPSDRFSAERTGGSVSTLTIQRTQQEDSAVYLCASSPRVRGNEKLFFGSGTQLSVL.

The chain links TRBV18 to TRBJ1-1, with TRBD1 as a possible D gene (6 bases). The CDR3 consists of 13 residues. CDR1 is KGHSH, CDR2 LQKENI, per germline. V lost 6 bases and J lost 1, with 9 bases in between. The CDR3 coding sequence is TGTGCCAGCTCCTCGGACAGGAACACTGAAGCTTTCTTT. Its translation is CASSSDRNTEAFF.

The gene calls are TRBV27 and TRBJ2-1, with no clear D. Germline CDR1 MNHEY, CDR2 SMNVEV (reference sequence). The CDR3 sequence is 13 residues long. Trimming stripped 8 bases from V and 4 bases from J, with 12 bases between. The CDR3: CASYLVGYNEQFF. In nucleotides, the CDR3 is TGTGCCAGCTACCTGGTCGGTTACAATGAGCAGTTCTTC.

The chain employs TRBV6-5 and TRBJ1-3; D is unresolved. The CDR3 spans 14 residues. Germline-derived CDR1 and CDR2 are MNHEY and SVGAGI. V shed 7 bases and J shed 6 bases, with 16 bases lying between them. CDR3 nucleotide sequence: TGTGCCAGCACCCAACCCCGGGTGTTAAACACCATATATTTT. Amino acid sequence: CASTQPRVLNTIYF.

The chain uses TRBV7-9 and TRBJ1-1, with 7 bases lining up with TRBD1. The germline V gene encodes CDR1 SEHNR and CDR2 FQNEAQ (reference sequence). The CDR3 is made up of 15 amino acids. The V and J ends lost 5 bases and 2 bases, in that order; junction bases with no gene match: 8. For the CDR3, the DNA is TGTGCCAGCAGCCCAGGGGGGTCATCAAACACTGAAGCTTTCTTT. Its translation: CASSPGGSSNTEAFF.

The chain employs TRBV10-1 and TRBJ2-7; D is perhaps TRBD1 (6 bases). The CDR3 has 13 residues. The V and J ends lost 4 bases and 3 bases respectively, with 10 bases between them. The germline V gene has CDR1 WNHNN and CDR2 SYGVQD (reference sequence). Here the CDR3 DNA reads TGCGCCAGCAGTGTGGACAGTAACTACGAGCAGTACTTC. Its protein is CASSVDSNYEQYF.

This chain joins TRBV6-5 and TRBJ2-7; 7 bases map to TRBD1. Germline V gene sequence: CDR1 MNHEY, CDR2 SVGAGI. J gave up 3 bases and V 4 bases, and 12 bases lay outside the gene matches. CDR3 length equals 16 residues. The chain's CDR3 is CASSFSPLRDSYEQYF. The CDR3 DNA reads as TGTGCCAGCAGTTTTTCCCCTCTCCGGGACAGCTACGAGCAGTACTTC.

The sample holds one count of this clone. For the CDR3, the DNA is TGTGCCAGCAAGTTAGGGGGAAATAAGAACACTGAAGCTTTCTTT. Translation: CASKLGGNKNTEAFF. The gene calls are TRBV3-1 (or the pseudogene TRBV3-2) and TRBJ1-1, with D possibly TRBD1 on 6 matching bases. CDR3 size: 15 residues. The germline V gene has CDR1 LGHDT and CDR2 YNNKEL (reference sequence). V shed 7 bases and J shed 1 base, with 16 bases lying between them.

J is TRBJ2-7 and V is TRBV6-5; tentatively, D is TRBD2 (5 bases). CDR3 length equals 13 residues. The V gene's germline CDR1 is MNHEY and CDR2 SVGAGI. V was shortened by 7 bases and J by 5 bases, with 15 bases between the two germline ends. CDR3 amino acids: CASNRPGSHEQYF. The CDR3 coding sequence is TGTGCCAGCAATCGGCCGGGATCCCACGAGCAGTACTTC.

The chain's CDR3 is CASSFGLAGYNEQFF. The DNA of the CDR3 is TGTGCCAGCAGCTTCGGACTAGCGGGGTACAATGAGCAGTTCTTC. The chain recombines TRBV11-3 with TRBJ2-1; TRBD2 matches 12 bases. The germline CDR1 and CDR2 sequences are SGHNT and YENEEA. V shed 3 bases and J 4 bases; nucleotides not matched to a gene: 1. The CDR3 loop spans 15 amino acids.

This sequence joins TRBV11-1 and TRBJ2-7; either TRBD1 or TRBD2 may fit D (5 bases each). V was shortened by 6 bases and J by 3 bases, with 9 bases between the two germline ends. Per germline, CDR1 SGHAT and CDR2 FQDESV (reference sequence). The CDR3 is 12 amino acids. The CDR3 sequence is CASRGDLYEQYF. In nucleotides, the CDR3 is TGTGCCAGCAGAGGGGACCTCTACGAGCAGTACTTC.